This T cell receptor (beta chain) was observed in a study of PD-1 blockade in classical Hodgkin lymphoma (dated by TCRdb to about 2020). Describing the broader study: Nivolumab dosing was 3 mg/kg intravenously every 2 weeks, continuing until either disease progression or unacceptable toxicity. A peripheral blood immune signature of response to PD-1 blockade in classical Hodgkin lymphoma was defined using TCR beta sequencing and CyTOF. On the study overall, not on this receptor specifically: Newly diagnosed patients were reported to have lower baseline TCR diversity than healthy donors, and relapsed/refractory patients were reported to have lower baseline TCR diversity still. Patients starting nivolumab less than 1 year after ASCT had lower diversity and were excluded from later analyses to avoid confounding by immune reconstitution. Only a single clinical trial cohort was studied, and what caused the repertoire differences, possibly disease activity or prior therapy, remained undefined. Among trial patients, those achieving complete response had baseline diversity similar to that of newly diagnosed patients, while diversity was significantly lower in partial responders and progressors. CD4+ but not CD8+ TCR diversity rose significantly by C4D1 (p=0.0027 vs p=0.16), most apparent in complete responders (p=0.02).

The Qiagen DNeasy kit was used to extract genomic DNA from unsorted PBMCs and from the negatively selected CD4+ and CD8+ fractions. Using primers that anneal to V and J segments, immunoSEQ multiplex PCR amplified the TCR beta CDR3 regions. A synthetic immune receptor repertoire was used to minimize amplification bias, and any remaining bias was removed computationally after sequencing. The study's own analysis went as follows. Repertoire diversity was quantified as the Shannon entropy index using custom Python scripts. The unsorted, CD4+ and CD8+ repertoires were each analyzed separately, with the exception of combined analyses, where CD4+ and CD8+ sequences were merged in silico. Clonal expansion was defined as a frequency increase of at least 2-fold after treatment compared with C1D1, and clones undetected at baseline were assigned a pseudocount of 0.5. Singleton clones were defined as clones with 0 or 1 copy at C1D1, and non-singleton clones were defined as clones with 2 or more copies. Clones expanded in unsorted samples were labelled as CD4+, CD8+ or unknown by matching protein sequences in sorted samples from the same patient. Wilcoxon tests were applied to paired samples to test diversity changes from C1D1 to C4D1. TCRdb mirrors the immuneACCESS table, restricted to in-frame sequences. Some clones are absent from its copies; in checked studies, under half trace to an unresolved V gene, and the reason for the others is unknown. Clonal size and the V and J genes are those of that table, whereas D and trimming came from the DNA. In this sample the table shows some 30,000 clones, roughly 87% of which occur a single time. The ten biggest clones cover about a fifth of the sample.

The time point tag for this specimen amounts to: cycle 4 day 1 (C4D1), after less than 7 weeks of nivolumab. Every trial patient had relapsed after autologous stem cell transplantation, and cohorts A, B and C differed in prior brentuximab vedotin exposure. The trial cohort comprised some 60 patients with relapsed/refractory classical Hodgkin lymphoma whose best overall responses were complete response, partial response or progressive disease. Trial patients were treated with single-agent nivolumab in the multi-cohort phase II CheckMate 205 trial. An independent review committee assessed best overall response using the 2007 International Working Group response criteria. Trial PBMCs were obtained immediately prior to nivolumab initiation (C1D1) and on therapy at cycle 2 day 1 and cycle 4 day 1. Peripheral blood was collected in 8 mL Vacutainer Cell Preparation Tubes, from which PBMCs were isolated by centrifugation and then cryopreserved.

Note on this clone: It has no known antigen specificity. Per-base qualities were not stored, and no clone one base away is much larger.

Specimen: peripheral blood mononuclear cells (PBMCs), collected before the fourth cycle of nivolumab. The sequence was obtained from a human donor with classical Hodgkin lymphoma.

The CDR3 reads CASSKSSWYF. The DNA reads as follows: TGTGCCAGCAGCAAATCCAGTTGGTACTTC. The rearrangement joined TRBV21-1 to TRBJ2-5; the listed D gene, TRBD1, was not tested against the DNA. TRBV21-1 is noted as a pseudogene. Reading from cysteine to phenylalanine, the CDR3 counts 10 amino acids. The sequence is cut down to CDR3 DNA, 30 bases in frame from base 1.